Below are 11 T cell receptor beta chains sequenced from a single sample in a study of blood T cells in healthy people across ages. PCR was performed a second time for about 7 to 12 cycles using a sample-barcoded 5' primer and a J-beta primer mix. TCRdb analysed the 5' RACE reads with MiXCR anew, one entry per CDR3 protein. The table has around 970,000 distinct CDR3 sequences, 45% to 60% seen once. The sample taken for sequencing was blood. The receptors stem from a woman aged 55-75 years in good health.

This clonotype showed up just a few times. The chain joins TRBV25-1 to TRBJ2-4, with D perhaps TRBD2 (6 bases). The end of the DNA aligns better with TRBJ2-7, so the J call may be wrong. This CDR3 is 12 amino acids long. Germline-derived CDR1 and CDR2 are MGHDK and SYGVNS. CDR3 protein: CASSEGRSEQYF. Here the CDR3 DNA reads TGTGCCAGCAGTGAAGGGAGGAGCGAGCAGTACTTC.

The chain combines TRBV20-1 with TRBJ1-4; unclear D gene. The germline V gene encodes CDR1 DFQATT and CDR2 SNEGSKA (reference sequence). This CDR3 is built from 13 residues. The V end was cut by 4 bases, the J end by 10 bases, with 16 bases between. CDR3 loop: CSATTGGIGKLFF. In nucleotides, the CDR3 is TGCAGTGCTACGACCGGAGGAATTGGAAAACTGTTTTTT.

This chain joins TRBV24-1 and TRBJ2-5; perhaps TRBD2 as D (7 bases). Between the trimmed V and J ends, which lost 3 bases and 7 bases, there was a span of 17 bases. CDR1 is KGHDR, CDR2 SFDVKD, per germline. The CDR3 extends over 15 amino acids. CDR3 nucleotides: TGTGCCACCAGTGATCTAACAGGGAGGGGAGGGACCCAGTACTTC. Amino acids: CATSDLTGRGGTQYF.

This clonotype was recorded a few times. The chain joins TRBV20-1 to TRBJ2-7, with unresolved D. This CDR3 contains 11 residues. Germline values: CDR1 DFQATT, CDR2 SNEGSKA (reference sequence). The V end was cut by 6 bases, the J end by 2 bases, with 8 bases between. The CDR3 loop reads CSAVSTYEQYF. CDR3 bases: TGCAGTGCCGTCAGTACCTACGAGCAGTACTTC.

This clonotype came up a few times. The chain recombines TRBV27 with TRBJ1-5, with 10 bases aligning to TRBD1. The ends lost 6 bases at V and 2 bases at J; junction bases unmatched: 4. The CDR3 spans 15 residues. From germline, CDR1 is MNHEY and CDR2 SMNVEV (reference sequence). CDR3 protein: CASSHGTGGNQPQHF. The CDR3, as DNA: TGTGCCAGCAGCCATGGGACAGGGGGCAATCAGCCCCAGCATTTT.

The chain carries TRBV24-1 and TRBJ2-1; unclear D gene. Germline CDR1 and CDR2: KGHDR and SFDVKD. The CDR3 is 13 residues long. V shed 7 bases and J shed 0 bases, with 6 bases lying between them. The CDR3 here is CATRSSSYNEQFF. CDR3 nucleotide sequence: TGTGCCACCAGGTCCAGCTCCTACAATGAGCAGTTCTTC.

This clonotype was observed many times. The chain has TRBV6-6 and TRBJ2-7; 12 bases agree with TRBD1. Per the germline V gene, CDR1 is MNHNY and CDR2 is SVGAGI (reference sequence). The CDR3 has 14 residues. V gave up 4 bases and J gave up 3 bases; unmatched junction bases: 1. CDR3 loop: CASSWDRGRYEQYF. For the CDR3, the DNA is TGTGCCAGCAGTTGGGACAGGGGGCGCTACGAGCAGTACTTC.

The chain combines TRBV3-1 with TRBJ2-5, with TRBD2 matching 7 bases. Trimming at V came to 0 bases and at J to 4 bases, leaving 2 bases not matched to a gene. CDR3 size: 14 residues. CDR1 and CDR2 (germline): LGHDT, YNNKEL (reference sequence). The CDR3 sequence is CASSQEASGETQYF. The CDR3 nucleotides read TGTGCCAGCAGCCAAGAAGCTAGCGGAGAGACCCAGTACTTC.

The V gene is TRBV6-1, the J gene TRBJ2-3; 9 positions agree with TRBD1. V dropped 6 bases and J dropped 5; count of bases not matched to a gene: 3. The length of the CDR3 is 13 residues. Germline CDR1 and CDR2: MNHNS and SASEGT. CDR3 sequence (DNA): TGTGCCAGCAGGGACAGGGGTGTAGATACGCAGTATTTT. Encoded protein: CASRDRGVDTQYF.

The rearrangement joins TRBV20-1 to TRBJ2-3; 8 positions match TRBD2. This CDR3 is 13 amino acids long. V dropped 7 bases and J dropped 5; count of bases not matched to a gene: 8. Germline values: CDR1 DFQATT, CDR2 SNEGSKA (reference sequence). CDR3 nucleotides: TGCAGTGTAAAGACCCTAGCGGGAGATACGCAGTATTTT. Protein sequence: CSVKTLAGDTQYF.

V and J are TRBV12-3 or TRBV12-4 and TRBJ2-4, with D possibly being TRBD2 (6 bases). The CDR3 has 19 residues. Trimming pared 3 bases from V and 1 base from J, leaving 22 bases between. The CDR3 DNA follows: TGTGCCAGCAGTTTTCTGGAGGGGATGGCCTATGGGGCCAAAAACATTCAGTACTTC. This gives the protein CASSFLEGMAYGAKNIQYF.